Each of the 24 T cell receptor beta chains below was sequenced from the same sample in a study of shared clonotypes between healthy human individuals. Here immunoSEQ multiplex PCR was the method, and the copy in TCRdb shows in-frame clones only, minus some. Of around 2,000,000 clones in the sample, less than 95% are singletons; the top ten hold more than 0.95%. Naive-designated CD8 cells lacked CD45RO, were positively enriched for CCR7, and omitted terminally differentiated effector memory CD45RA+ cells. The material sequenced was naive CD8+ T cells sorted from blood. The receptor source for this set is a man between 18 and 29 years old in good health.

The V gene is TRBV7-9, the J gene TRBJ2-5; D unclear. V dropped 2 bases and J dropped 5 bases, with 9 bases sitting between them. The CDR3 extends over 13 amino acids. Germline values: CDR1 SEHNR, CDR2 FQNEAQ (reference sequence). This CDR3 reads CASSLSQLETQYF. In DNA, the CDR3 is TGTGCCAGCAGCTTATCCCAGTTGGAGACCCAGTACTTC.

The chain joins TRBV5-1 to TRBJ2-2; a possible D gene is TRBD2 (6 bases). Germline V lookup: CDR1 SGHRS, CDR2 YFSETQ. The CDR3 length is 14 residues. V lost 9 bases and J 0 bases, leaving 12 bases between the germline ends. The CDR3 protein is CATGERANTGELFF. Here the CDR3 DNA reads TGCGCCACGGGGGAAAGGGCGAACACCGGGGAGCTGTTTTTT.

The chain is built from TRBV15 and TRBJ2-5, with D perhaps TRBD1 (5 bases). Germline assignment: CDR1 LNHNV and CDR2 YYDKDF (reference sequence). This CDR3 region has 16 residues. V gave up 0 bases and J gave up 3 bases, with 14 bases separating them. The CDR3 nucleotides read TGTGCCACCAGCAGAGATTCTATGCTGACAGAAGAGACCCAGTACTTC. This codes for CATSRDSMLTEETQYF.

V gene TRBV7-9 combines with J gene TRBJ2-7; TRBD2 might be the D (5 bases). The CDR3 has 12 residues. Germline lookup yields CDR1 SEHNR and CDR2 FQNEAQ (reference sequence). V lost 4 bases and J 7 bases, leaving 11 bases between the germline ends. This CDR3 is CASSWKPGEQYF. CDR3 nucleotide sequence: TGTGCCAGCAGCTGGAAACCGGGAGAGCAGTACTTC.

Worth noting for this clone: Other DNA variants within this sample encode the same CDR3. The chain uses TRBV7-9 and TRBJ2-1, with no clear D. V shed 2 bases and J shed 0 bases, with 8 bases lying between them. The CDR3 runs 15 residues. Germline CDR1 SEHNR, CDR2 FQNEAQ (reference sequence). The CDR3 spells CASSLPLSSYNEQFF. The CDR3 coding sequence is TGTGCCAGCAGCTTACCCTTAAGCTCCTACAATGAGCAGTTCTTC.

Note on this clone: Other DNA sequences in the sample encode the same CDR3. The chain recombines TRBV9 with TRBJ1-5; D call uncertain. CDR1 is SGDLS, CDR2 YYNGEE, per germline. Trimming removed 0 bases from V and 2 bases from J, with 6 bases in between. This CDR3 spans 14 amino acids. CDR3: CASSVGWGNQPQHF. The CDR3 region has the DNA TGTGCCAGCAGCGTAGGATGGGGCAATCAGCCCCAGCATTTT.

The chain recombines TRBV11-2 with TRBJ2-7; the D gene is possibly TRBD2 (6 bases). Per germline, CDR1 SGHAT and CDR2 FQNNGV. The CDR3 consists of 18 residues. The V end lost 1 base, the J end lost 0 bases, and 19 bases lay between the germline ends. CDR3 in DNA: TGTGCCAGCAGCTTAGGCCCGCCCACGGGGGAGTCCTCCTACGAGCAGTACTTC. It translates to CASSLGPPTGESSYEQYF.

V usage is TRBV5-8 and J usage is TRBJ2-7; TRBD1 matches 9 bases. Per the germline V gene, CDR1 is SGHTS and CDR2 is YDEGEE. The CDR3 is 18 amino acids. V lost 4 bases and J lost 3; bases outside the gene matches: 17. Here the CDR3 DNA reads TGTGCCAGCAGCCCCGGGGAACCGGGACAGGGCTCTTACTACGAGCAGTACTTC. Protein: CASSPGEPGQGSYYEQYF.

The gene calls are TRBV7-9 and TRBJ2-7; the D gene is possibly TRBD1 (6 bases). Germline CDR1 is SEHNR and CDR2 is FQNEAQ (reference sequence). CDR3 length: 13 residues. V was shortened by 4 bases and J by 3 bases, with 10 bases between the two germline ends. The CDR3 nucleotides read TGTGCCAGCAGCTCAGGACAGCACTACGAGCAGTACTTC. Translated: CASSSGQHYEQYF.

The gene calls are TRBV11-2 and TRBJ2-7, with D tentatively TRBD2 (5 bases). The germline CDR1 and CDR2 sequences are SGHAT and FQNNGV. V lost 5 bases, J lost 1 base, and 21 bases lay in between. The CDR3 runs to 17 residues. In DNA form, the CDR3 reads TGTGCCAGCAGCCGGCCGGGTCTTCGCGGGTCTTCCTACGAGCAGTACTTC. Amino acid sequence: CASSRPGLRGSSYEQYF.

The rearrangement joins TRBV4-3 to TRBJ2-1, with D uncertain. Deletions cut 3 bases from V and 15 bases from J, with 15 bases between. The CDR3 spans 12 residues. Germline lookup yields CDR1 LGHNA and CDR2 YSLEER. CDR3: CASSQDGSRRFF. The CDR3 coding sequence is TGCGCCAGCAGCCAGGATGGGTCCCGCCGGTTCTTC.

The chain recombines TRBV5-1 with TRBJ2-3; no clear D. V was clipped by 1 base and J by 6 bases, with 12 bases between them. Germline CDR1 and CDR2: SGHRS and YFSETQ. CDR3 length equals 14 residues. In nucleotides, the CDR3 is TGCGCCAGCAGCTTGTGGACCATGGGGGATACGCAGTATTTT. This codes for CASSLWTMGDTQYF.

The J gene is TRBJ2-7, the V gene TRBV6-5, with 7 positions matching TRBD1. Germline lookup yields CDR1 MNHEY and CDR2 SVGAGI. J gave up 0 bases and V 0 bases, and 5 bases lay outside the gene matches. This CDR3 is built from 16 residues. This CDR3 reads CASSYSQGVNSYEQYF. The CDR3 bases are TGTGCCAGCAGTTACTCCCAGGGGGTAAACTCCTACGAGCAGTACTTC.

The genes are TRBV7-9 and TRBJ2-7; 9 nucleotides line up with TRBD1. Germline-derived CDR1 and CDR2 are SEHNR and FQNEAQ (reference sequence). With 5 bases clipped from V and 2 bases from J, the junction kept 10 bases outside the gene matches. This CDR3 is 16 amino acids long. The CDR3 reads CASSEPRDRVTYEQYF. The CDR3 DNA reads TGTGCCAGCAGCGAACCCCGGGACAGGGTAACCTACGAGCAGTACTTC.

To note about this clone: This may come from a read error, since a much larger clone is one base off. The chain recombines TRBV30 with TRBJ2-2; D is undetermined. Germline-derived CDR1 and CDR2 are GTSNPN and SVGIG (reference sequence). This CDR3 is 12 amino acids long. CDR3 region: CSWMEGIGELFF. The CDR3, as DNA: TGTTCCTGGATGGAAGGTATCGGGGAGCTGTTTTTT. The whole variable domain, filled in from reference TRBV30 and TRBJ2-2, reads SQTIHQWPATLVQPVGSPLSLECTVEGTSNPNLYWYRQAAGRGLQLLFYSVGIGQISSEVPQNLSASRPQDRQFILSSKKLLLSDSGFYLCSWMEGIGELFFGEGSRLTVL.

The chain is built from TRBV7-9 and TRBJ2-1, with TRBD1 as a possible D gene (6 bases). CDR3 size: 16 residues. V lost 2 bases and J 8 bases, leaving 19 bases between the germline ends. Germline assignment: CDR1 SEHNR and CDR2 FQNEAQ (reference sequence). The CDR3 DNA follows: TGTGCCAGCAGCTTATATAGGGGGTCAATGGGCGATGAGCAGTTCTTC. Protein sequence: CASSLYRGSMGDEQFF.

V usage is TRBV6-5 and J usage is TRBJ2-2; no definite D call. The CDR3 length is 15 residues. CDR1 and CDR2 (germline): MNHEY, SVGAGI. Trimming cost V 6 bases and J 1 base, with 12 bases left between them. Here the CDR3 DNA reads TGTGCCAGCAGAACAGATATGATGAACACCGGGGAGCTGTTTTTT. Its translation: CASRTDMMNTGELFF.

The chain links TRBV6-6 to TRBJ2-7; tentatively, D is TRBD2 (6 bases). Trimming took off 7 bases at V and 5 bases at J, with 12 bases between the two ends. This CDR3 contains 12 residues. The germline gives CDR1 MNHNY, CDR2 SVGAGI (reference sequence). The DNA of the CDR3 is TGTGCCAGCACCCCTGGAGGGGACGAGCAGTACTTC. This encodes CASTPGGDEQYF.

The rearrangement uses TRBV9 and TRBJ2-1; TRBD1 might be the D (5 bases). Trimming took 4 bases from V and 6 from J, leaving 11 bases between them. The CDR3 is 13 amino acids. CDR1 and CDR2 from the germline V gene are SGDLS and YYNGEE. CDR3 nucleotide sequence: TGTGCCAGCAGCCAAGGACACCCCAATGAGCAGTTCTTC. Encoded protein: CASSQGHPNEQFF.

In nucleotides, the CDR3 is TGCAGCGTTGAAGGGGCCAGGGGGCGAGAGACCCAGTACTTC. It is translated as CSVEGARGRETQYF. The chain joins TRBV29-1 to TRBJ2-5; TRBD1 matches 8 bases. The germline V gene encodes CDR1 SQVTM and CDR2 ANQGSEA. Trimming cost V 1 base and J 4 bases; bases outside gene matches: 5. The CDR3 length is 14 residues.

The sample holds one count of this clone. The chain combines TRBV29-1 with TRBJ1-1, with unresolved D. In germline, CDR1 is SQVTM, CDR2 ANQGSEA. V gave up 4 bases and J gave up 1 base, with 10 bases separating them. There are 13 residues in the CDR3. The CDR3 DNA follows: TGCAGCGTTGGTGGGATGGCGAACACTGAAGCTTTCTTT. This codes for CSVGGMANTEAFF.

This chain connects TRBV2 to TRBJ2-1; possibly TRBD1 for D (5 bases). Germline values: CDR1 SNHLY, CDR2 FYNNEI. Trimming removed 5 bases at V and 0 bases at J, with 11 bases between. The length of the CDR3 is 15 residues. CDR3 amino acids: CASSPDSYSYNEQFF. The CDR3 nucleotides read TGTGCCAGCAGTCCTGACAGCTACTCCTACAATGAGCAGTTCTTC.

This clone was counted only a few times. CDR3 sequence: CASRALGEAFF. Written as DNA, the CDR3 is TGTGCCAGCAGAGCCCTTGGGGAAGCTTTCTTT. V usage is TRBV7-9 and J usage is TRBJ1-1; D is ambiguous. Germline V CDR1 and CDR2: SEHNR, FQNEAQ (reference sequence). V shed 6 bases and J shed 8 bases, with 10 bases lying between them. This CDR3 contains 11 residues.

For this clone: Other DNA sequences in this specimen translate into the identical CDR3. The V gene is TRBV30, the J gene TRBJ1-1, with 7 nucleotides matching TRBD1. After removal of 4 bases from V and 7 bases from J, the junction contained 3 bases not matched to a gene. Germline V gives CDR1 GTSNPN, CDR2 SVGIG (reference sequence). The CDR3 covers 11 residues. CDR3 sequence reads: CAWTQGSEAFF. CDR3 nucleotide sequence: TGTGCCTGGACACAGGGGAGTGAAGCTTTCTTT.